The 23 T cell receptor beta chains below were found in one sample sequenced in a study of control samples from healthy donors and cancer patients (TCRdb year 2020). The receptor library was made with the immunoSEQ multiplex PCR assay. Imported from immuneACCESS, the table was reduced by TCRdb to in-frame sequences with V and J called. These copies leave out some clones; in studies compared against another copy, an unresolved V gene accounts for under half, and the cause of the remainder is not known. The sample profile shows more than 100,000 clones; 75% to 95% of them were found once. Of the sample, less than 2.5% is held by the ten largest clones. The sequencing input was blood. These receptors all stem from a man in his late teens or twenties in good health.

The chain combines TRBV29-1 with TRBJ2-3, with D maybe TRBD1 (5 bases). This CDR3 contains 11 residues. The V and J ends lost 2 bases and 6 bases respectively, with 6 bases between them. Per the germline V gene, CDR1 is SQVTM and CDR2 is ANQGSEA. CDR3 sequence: CSVEKGDTQYF. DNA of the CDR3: TGCAGCGTTGAAAAGGGGGATACGCAGTATTTT.

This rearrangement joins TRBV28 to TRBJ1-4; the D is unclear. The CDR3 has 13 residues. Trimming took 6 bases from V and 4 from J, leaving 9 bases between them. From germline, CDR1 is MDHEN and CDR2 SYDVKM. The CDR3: CASRVAGNEKLFF. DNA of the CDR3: TGTGCCAGCAGGGTGGCGGGTAATGAAAAACTGTTTTTT. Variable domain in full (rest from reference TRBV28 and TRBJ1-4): DVKVTQSSRYLVKRTGEKVFLECVQDMDHENMFWYRQDPGLGLRLIYFSYDVKMKEKGDIPEGYSVSREKKERFSLILESASTNQTSMYLCASRVAGNEKLFFGSGTQLSVL.

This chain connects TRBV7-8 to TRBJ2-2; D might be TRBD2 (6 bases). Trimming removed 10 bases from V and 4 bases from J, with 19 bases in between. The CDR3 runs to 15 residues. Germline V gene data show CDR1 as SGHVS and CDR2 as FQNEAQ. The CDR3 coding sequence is TGTGCCACCCAATCCGGGACTGGTGGCACCGGGGAGCTGTTTTTT. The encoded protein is CATQSGTGGTGELFF.

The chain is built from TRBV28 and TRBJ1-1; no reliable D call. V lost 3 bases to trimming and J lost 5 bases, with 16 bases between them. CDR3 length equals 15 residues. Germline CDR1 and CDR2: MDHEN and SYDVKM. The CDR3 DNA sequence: TGTGCCAGCAGTTTGAATCTGGTGGTCCGTACTGAAGCTTTCTTT. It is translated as CASSLNLVVRTEAFF.

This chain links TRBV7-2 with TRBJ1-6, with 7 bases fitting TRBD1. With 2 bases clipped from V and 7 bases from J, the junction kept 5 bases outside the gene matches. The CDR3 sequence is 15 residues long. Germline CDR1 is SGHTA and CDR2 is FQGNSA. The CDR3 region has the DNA TGTGCCAGCAGCTTAAGGGGGCTTGTCAATTCACCCCTCCACTTT. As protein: CASSLRGLVNSPLHF.

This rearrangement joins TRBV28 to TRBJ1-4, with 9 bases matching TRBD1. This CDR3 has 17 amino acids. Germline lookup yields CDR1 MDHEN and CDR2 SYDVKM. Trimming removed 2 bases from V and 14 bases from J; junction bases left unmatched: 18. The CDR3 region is CASSLSGGTGTGAILFF. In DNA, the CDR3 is TGTGCCAGCAGTTTAAGTGGGGGGACAGGGACCGGCGCAATCCTGTTTTTT.

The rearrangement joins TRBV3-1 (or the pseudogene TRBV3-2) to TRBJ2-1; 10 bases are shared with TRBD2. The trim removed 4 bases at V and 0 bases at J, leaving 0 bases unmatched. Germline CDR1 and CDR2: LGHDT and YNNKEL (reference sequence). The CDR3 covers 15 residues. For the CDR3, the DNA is TGTGCCAGCAGCCCTAGCGGGAGCTCCTACAATGAGCAGTTCTTC. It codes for CASSPSGSSYNEQFF.

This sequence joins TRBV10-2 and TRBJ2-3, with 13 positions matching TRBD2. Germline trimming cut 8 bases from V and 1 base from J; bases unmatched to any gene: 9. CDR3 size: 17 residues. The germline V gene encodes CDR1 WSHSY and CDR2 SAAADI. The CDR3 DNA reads TGCGCCAGCCGAACTAGCGGGAGGGCCCGTGGCACAGATACGCAGTATTTT. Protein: CASRTSGRARGTDTQYF.

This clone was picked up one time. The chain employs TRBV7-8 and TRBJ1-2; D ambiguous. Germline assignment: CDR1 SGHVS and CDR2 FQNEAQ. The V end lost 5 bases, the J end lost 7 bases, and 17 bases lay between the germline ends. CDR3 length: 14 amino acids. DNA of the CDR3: TGTGCCAGCAGCCCTTCGAGGGCCCCCGGTGGCTACACCTTC. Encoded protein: CASSPSRAPGGYTF.

The CDR3 region is CASSQSTGEQPQHF. The CDR3 DNA reads as TGTGCCAGCAGCCAAAGTACAGGTGAACAGCCCCAGCATTTT. J is TRBJ1-5 and V is TRBV3-1 (or the pseudogene TRBV3-2), with a tentative D call TRBD1 (5 bases). Deletions cut 2 bases from V and 7 bases from J, with 12 bases between. The V gene's germline CDR1 is LGHDT and CDR2 YNNKEL (reference sequence). The CDR3 extends over 14 amino acids.

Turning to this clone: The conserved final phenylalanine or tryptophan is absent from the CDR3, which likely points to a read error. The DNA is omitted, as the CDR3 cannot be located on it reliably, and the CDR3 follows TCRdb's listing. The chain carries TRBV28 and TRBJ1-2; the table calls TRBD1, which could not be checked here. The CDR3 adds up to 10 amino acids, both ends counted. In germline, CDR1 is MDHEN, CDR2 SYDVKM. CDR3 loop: CASSYPRQVG.

The CDR3 loop reads CASSQDLDSPQETQYF. The CDR3 coding sequence is TGTGCCAGCAGCCAAGATTTAGACAGTCCCCAAGAGACCCAGTACTTC. The genes are TRBV3-1 (or the pseudogene TRBV3-2) and TRBJ2-5; TRBD1 might be the D (5 bases). Trimming stripped 0 bases from V and 1 base from J, with 12 bases between. Germline CDR1 and CDR2: LGHDT and YNNKEL (reference sequence). This CDR3 spans 16 amino acids.

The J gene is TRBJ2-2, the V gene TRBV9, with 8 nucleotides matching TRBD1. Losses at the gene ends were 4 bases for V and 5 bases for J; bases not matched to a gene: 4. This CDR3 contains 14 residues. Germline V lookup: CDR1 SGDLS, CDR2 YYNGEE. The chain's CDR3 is CASSITGGTGELFF. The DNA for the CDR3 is TGTGCCAGCAGCATTACAGGGGGGACCGGGGAGCTGTTTTTT. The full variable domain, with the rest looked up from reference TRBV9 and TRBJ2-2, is DSGVTQTPKHLITATGQRVTLRCSPRSGDLSVYWYQQSLDQGLQFLIQYYNGEERAKGNILERFSAQQFPDLHSELNLSSLELGDSALYFCASSITGGTGELFFGEGSRLTVL.

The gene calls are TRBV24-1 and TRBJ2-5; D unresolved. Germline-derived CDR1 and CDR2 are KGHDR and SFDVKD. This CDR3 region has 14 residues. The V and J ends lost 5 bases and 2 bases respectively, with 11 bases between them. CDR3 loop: CATSGSAEQETQYF. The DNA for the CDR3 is TGTGCCACCAGTGGGTCGGCAGAACAAGAGACCCAGTACTTC.

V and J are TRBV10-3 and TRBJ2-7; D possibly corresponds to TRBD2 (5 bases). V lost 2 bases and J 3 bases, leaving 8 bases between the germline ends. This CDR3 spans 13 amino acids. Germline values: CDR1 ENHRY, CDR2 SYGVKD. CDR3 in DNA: TGTGCCATCAGTGAGGGACTCAACTACGAGCAGTACTTC. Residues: CAISEGLNYEQYF.

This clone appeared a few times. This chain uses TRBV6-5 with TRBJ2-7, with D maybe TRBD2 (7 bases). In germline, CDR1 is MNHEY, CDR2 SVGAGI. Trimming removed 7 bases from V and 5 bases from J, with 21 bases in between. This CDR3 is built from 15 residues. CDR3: CASNRRGGGSNEQYF. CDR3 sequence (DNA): TGTGCCAGCAACCGAAGGGGAGGGGGATCTAACGAGCAGTACTTC.

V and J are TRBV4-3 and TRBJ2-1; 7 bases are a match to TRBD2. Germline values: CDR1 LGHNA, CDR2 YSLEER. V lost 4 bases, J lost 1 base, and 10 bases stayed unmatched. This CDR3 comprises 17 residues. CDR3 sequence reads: CASSPSGPGGSYNEQFF. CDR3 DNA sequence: TGCGCCAGCAGCCCCTCGGGACCCGGGGGGTCCTACAATGAGCAGTTCTTC.

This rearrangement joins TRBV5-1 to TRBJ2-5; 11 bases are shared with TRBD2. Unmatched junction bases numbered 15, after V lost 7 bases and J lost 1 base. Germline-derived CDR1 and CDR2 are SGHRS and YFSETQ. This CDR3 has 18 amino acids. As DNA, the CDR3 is TGCGCCAGCTCCCTGGCGGCTAGCGGGGGGTTAATCCAAGAGACCCAGTACTTC. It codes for CASSLAASGGLIQETQYF.

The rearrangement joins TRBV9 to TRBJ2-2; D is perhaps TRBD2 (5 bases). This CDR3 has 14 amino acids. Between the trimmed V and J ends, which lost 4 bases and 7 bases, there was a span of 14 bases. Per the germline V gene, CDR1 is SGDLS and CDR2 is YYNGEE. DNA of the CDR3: TGTGCCAGCAGCCTTGAAGGGAGAGACGGGGAGCTGTTTTTT. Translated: CASSLEGRDGELFF.

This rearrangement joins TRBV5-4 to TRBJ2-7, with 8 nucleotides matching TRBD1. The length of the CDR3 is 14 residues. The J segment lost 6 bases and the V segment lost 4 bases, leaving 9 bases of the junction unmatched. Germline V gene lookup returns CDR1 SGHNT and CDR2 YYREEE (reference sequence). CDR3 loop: CASSKQQGDLEQYV. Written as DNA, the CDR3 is TGTGCCAGCAGCAAGCAACAGGGGGATCTCGAGCAGTACGTC.

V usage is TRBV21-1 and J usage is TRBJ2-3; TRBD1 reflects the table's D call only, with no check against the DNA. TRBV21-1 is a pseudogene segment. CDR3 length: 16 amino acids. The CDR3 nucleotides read TGTGCCAGCAGCAGGCGAAGGGCAGGGCCCAAAGATACGCAGTATTTT. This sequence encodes CASSRRRAGPKDTQYF.

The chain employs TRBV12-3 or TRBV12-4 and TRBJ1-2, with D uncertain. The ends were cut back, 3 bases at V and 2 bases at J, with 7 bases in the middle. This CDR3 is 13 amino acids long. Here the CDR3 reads CASSFVSNYGYTF. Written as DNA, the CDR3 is TGTGCCAGCAGTTTCGTGAGCAACTATGGCTACACCTTC.

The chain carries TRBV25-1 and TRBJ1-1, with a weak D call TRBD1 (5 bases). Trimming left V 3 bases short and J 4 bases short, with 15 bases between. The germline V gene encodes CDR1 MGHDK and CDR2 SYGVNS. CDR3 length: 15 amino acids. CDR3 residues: CASSDTLDRGTEAFF. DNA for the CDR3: TGTGCCAGCAGTGATACGCTTGATAGGGGCACTGAAGCTTTCTTT.